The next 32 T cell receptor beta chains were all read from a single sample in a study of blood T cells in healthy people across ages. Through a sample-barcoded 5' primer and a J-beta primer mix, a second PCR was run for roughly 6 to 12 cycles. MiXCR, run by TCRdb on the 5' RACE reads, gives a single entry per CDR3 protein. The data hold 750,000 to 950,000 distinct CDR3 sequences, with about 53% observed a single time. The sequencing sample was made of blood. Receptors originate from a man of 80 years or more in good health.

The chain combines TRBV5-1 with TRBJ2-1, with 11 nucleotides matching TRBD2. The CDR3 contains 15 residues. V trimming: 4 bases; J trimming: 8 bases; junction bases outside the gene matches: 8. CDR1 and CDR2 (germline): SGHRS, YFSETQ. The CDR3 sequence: CASSLSGGGHHEQFF. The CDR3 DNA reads TGCGCCAGCAGCCTTAGCGGGGGGGGGCACCATGAGCAGTTCTTC.

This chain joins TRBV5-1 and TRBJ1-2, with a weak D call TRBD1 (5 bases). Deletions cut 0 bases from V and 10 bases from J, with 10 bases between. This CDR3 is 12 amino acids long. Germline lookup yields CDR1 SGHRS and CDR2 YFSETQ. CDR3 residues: CASSLGRVDYTF. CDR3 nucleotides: TGCGCCAGCAGCTTGGGCAGGGTAGACTACACCTTC.

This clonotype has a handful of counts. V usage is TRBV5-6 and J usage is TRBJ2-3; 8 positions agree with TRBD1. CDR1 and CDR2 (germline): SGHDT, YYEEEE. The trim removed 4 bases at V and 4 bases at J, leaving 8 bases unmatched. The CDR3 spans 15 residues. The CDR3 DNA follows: TGTGCCAGCAGCCCAGGACAGGGTAGGGCAGATACGCAGTATTTT. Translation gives CASSPGQGRADTQYF. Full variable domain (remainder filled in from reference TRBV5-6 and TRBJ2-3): DAGVTQSPTHLIKTRGQQVTLRCSPKSGHDTVSWYQQALGQGPQFIFQYYEEEERQRGNFPDRFSGHQFPNYSSELNVNALLLGDSALYLCASSPGQGRADTQYFGPGTRLTVL.

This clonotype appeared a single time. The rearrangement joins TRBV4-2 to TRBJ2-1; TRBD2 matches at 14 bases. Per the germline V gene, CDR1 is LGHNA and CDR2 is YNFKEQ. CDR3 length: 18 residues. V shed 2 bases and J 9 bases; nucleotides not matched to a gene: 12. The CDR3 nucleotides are TGTGCCAGCAGCCAACGAACCCCGGGACTAGCGGGAGTTGGTGAGCAGTTCTTC. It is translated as CASSQRTPGLAGVGEQFF.

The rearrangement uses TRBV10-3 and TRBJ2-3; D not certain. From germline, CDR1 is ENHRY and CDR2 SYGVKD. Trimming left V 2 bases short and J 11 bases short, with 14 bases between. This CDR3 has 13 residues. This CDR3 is CAISEPLAPVQYF. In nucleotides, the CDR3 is TGTGCCATCAGTGAGCCACTTGCCCCAGTGCAGTATTTT.

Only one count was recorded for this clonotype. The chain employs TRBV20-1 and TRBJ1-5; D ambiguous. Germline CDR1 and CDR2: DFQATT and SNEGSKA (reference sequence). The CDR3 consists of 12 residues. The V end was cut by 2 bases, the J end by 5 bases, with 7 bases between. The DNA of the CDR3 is TGCAGTGCTAGACAATCGGATCAGCCCCAGCATTTT. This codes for CSARQSDQPQHF.

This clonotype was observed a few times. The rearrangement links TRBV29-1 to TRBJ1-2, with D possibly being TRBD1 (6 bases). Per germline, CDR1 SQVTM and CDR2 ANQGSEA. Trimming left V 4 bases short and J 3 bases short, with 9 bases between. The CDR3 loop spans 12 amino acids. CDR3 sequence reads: CSVVQGYYGYTF. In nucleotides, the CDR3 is TGCAGCGTTGTGCAGGGGTACTATGGCTACACCTTC.

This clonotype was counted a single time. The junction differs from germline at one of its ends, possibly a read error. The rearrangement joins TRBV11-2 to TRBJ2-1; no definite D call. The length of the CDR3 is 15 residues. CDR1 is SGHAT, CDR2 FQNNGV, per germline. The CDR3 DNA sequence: TGTGCCAGCAGAGATGGCCAGCCGACCTACAATGAGCAGTTCTTT. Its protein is CASRDGQPTYNEQFF.

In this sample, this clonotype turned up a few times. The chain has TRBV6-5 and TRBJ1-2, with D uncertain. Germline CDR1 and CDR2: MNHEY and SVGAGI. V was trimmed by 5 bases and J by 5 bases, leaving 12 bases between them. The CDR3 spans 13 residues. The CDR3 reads CASSRRAIYGYTF. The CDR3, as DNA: TGTGCCAGCAGTCGCCGGGCCATATATGGCTACACCTTC.

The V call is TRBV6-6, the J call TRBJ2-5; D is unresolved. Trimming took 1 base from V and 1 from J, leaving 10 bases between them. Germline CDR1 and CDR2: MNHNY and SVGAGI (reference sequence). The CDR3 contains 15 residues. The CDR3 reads CASSYFGSLQETQYF. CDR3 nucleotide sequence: TGTGCCAGCAGTTACTTCGGGTCCCTCCAAGAGACCCAGTACTTC.

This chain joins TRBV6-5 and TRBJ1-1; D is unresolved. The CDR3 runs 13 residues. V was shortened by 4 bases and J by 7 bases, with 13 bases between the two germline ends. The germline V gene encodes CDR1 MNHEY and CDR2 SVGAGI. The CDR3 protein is CASSFRENVEAFF. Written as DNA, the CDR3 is TGTGCCAGCAGTTTTAGGGAGAATGTTGAAGCTTTCTTT.

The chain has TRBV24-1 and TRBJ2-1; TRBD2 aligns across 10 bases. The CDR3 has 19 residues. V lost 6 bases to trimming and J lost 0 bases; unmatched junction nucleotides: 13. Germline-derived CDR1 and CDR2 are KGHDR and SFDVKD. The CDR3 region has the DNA TGTGCCACCAGTCCCCTTGTAGCGGGAGGCCCCAACTCCTACAATGAGCAGTTCTTC. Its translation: CATSPLVAGGPNSYNEQFF.

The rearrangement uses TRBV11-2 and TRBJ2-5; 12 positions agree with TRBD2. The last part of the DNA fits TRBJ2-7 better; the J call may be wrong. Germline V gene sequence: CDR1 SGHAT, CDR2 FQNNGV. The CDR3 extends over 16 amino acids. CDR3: CASSLSTSGSLDEQYF. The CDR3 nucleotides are TGTGCCAGCAGCTTATCGACTAGCGGGAGTCTCGACGAGCAGTACTTC.

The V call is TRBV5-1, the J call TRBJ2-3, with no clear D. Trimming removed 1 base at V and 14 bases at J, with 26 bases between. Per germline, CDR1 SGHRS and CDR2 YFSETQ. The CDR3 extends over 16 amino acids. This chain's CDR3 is CASSLFERVDGRYAYF. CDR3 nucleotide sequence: TGCGCCAGCAGCTTGTTCGAACGGGTAGATGGAAGATACGCGTATTTT.

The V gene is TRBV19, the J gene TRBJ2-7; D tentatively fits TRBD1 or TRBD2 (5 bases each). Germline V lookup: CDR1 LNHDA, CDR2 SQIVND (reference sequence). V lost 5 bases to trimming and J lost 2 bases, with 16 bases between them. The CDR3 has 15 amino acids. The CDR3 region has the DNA TGTGCCAGTAGTCGTGGGGACCAGGTGGCCTACGAGCAGTACTTC. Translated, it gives CASSRGDQVAYEQYF.

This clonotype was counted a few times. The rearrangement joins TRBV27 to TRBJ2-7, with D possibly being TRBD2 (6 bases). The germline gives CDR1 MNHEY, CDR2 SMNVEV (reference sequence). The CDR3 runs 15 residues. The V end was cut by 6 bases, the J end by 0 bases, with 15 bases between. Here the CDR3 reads CASSPEAGLSYEQYF. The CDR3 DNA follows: TGTGCCAGCAGCCCTGAGGCGGGACTCTCCTACGAGCAGTACTTC.

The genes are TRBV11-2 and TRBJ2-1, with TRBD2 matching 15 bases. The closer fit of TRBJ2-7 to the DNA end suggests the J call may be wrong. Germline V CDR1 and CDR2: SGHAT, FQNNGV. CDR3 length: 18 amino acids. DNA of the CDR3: TGTGCCAGCAGCGGACTAGCGGGGGGGAGGCACTACTACAATGAGCAGTACTTC. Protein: CASSGLAGGRHYYNEQYF.

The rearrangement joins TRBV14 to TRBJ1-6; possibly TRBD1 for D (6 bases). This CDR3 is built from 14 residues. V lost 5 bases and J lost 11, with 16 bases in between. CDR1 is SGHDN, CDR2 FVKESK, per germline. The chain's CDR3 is CASSSQGRTTPLHF. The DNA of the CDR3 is TGTGCCAGCAGCTCACAGGGAAGAACGACACCCCTCCACTTT.

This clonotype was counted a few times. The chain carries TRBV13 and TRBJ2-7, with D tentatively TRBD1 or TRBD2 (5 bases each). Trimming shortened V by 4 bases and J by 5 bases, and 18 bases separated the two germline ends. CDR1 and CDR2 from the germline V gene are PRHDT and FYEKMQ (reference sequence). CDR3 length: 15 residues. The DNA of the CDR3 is TGTGCCAGCAGCTCGGGACCCCTAGCAAGCGACGAGCAGTACTTC. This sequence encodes CASSSGPLASDEQYF. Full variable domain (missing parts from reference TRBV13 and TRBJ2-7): AAGVIQSPRHLIKEKRETATLKCYPIPRHDTVYWYQQGPGQDPQFLISFYEKMQSDKGSIPDRFSAQQFSDYHSELNMSSLELGDSALYFCASSSGPLASDEQYFGPGTRLTVT.

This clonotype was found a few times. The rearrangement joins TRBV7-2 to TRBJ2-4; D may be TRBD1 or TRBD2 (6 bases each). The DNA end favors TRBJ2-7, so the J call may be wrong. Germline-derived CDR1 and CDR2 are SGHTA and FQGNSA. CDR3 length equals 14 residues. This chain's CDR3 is CASSRTRGDYEQYF. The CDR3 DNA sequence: TGTGCCAGCAGCAGAACAAGGGGGGACTACGAGCAGTACTTC.

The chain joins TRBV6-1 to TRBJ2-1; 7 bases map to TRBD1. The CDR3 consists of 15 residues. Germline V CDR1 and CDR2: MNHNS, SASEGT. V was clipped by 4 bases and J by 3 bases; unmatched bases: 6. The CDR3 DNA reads TGTGCCAGCAGTGCAGGGACAGCAAACTACAATGAGCAGTTCTTC. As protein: CASSAGTANYNEQFF.

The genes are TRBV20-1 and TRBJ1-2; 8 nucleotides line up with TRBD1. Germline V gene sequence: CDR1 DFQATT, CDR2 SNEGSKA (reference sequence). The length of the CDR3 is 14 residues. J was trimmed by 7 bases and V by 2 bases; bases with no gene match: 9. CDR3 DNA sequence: TGCAGTGCTAGACATTCCGAACAGGGGGGTGGCTACACCTTC. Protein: CSARHSEQGGGYTF.

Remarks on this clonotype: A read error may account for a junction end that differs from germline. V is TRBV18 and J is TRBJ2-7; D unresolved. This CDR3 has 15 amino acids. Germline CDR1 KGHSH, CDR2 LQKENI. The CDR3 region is CASSQSRGDLYEQYF. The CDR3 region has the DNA TGTGCCAGTTCACAGAGCCGAGGAGACCTCTACGAGCAGTACTTC.

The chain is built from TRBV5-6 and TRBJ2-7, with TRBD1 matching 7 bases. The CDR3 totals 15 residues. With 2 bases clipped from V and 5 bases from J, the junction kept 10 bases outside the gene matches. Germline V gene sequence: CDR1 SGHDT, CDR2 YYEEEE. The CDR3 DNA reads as TGTGCCAGCAGCTTCCTAGCCTTACAGGGGAACGAGCAGTACTTC. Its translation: CASSFLALQGNEQYF.

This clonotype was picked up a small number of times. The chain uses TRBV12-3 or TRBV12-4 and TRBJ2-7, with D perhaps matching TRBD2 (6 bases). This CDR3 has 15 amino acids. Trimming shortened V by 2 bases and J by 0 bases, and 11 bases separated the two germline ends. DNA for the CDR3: TGTGCCAGCAGTTTATGGGGGGAAGGCTCCTACGAGCAGTACTTC. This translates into CASSLWGEGSYEQYF.

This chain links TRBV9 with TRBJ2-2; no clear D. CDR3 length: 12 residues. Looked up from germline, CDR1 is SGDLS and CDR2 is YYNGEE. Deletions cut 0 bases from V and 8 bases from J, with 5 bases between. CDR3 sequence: CASSVAIGELFF. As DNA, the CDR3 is TGTGCCAGCAGCGTAGCTATAGGGGAGCTGTTTTTT.

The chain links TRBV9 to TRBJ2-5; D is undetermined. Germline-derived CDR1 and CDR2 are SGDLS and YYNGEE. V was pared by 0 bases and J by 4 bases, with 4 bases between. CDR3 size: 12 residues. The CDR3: CASSVDGETQYF. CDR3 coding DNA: TGTGCCAGCAGCGTAGACGGAGAGACCCAGTACTTC.

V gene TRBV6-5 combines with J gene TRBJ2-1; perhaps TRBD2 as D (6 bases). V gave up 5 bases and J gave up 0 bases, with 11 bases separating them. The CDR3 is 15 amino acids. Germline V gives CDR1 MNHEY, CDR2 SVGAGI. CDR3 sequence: CASSPGEGSYNEQFF. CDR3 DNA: TGTGCCAGCAGTCCGGGGGAAGGCTCCTACAATGAGCAGTTCTTC.

The chain's CDR3 is CASSAGLAGPKHEQYF. The CDR3 DNA sequence: TGCGCCAGCAGCGCGGGACTAGCGGGACCAAAGCACGAGCAGTACTTC. V usage is TRBV5-1 and J usage is TRBJ2-7; TRBD2 agrees at 13 bases. The CDR3 covers 16 residues. The V gene's germline CDR1 is SGHRS and CDR2 YFSETQ. V lost 4 bases to trimming and J lost 5 bases; unmatched junction nucleotides: 9.

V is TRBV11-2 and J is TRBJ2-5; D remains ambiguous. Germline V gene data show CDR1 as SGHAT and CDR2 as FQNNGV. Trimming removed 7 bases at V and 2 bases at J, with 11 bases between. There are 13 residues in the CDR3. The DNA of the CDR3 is TGTGCCAGCACCTTCTGGGGACAAGAGACCCAGTACTTC. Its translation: CASTFWGQETQYF.

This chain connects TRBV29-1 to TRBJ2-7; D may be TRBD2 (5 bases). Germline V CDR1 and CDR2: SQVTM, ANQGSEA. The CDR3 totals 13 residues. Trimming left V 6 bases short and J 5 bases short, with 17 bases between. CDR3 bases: TGCAGCGTCGTCATGGGAGTGCGGGACGAGCAGTACTTC. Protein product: CSVVMGVRDEQYF.

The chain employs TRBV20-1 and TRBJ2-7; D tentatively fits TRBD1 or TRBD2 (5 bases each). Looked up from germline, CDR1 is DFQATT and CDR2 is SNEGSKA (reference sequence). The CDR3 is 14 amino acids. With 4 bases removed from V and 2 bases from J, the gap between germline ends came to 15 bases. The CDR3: CSAKPRDQAYEQYF. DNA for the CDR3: TGCAGTGCTAAGCCCCGGGACCAGGCCTACGAGCAGTACTTC.